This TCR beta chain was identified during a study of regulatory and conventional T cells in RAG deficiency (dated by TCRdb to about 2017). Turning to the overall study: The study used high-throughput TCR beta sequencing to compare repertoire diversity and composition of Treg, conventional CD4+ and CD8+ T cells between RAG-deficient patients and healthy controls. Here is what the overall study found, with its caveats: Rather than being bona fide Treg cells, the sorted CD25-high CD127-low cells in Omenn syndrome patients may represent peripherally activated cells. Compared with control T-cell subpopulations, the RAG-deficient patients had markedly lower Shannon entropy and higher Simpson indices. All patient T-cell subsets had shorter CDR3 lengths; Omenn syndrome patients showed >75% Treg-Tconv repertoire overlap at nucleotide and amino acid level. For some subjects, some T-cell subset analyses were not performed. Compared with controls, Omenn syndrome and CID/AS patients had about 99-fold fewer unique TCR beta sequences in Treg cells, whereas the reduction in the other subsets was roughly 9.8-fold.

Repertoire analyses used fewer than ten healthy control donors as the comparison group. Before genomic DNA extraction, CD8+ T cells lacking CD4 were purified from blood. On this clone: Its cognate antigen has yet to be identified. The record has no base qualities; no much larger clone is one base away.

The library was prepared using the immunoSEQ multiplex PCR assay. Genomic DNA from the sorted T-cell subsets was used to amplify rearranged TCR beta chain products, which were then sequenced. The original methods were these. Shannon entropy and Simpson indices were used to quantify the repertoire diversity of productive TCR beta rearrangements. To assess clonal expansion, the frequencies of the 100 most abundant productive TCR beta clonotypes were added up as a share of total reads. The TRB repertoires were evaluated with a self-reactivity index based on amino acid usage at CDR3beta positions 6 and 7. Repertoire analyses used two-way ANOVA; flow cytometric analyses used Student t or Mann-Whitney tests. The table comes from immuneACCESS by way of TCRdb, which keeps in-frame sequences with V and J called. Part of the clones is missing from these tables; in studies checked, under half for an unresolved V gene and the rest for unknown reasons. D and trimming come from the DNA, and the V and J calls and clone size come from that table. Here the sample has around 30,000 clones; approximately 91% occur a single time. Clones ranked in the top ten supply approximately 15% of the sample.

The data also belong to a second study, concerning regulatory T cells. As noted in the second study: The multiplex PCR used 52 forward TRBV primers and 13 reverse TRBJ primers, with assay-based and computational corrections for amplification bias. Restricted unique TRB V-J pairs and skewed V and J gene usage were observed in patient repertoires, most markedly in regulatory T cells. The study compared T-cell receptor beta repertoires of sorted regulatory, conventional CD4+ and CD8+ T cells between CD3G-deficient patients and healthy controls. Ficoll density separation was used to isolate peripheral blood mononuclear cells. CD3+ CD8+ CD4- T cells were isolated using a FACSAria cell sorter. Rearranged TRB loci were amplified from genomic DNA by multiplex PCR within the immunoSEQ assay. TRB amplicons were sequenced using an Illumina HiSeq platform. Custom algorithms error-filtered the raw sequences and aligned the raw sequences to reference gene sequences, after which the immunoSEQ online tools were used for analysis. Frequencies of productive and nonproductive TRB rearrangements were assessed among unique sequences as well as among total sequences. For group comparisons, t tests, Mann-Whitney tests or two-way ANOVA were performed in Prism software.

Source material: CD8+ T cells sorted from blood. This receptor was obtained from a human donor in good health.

The CDR3 protein is CASSSTGVYEQYF. At the DNA level, the sequence is TGTGCCAGCAGTTCGACAGGGGTCTACGAGCAGTACTTC. Recombination joined TRBV25-1 with TRBJ2-7, and TRBD1 matches 8 of the central bases. Trimmed from V: 5 bases; trimmed from J: 3 bases; junction bases lacking a gene match: 3. The germline V gene supplies CDR1 MGHDK and CDR2 SYGVNS. The CDR3, cysteine through phenylalanine, is 13 amino acids long. The DNA shown is the 39-base CDR3, in frame from base 1.